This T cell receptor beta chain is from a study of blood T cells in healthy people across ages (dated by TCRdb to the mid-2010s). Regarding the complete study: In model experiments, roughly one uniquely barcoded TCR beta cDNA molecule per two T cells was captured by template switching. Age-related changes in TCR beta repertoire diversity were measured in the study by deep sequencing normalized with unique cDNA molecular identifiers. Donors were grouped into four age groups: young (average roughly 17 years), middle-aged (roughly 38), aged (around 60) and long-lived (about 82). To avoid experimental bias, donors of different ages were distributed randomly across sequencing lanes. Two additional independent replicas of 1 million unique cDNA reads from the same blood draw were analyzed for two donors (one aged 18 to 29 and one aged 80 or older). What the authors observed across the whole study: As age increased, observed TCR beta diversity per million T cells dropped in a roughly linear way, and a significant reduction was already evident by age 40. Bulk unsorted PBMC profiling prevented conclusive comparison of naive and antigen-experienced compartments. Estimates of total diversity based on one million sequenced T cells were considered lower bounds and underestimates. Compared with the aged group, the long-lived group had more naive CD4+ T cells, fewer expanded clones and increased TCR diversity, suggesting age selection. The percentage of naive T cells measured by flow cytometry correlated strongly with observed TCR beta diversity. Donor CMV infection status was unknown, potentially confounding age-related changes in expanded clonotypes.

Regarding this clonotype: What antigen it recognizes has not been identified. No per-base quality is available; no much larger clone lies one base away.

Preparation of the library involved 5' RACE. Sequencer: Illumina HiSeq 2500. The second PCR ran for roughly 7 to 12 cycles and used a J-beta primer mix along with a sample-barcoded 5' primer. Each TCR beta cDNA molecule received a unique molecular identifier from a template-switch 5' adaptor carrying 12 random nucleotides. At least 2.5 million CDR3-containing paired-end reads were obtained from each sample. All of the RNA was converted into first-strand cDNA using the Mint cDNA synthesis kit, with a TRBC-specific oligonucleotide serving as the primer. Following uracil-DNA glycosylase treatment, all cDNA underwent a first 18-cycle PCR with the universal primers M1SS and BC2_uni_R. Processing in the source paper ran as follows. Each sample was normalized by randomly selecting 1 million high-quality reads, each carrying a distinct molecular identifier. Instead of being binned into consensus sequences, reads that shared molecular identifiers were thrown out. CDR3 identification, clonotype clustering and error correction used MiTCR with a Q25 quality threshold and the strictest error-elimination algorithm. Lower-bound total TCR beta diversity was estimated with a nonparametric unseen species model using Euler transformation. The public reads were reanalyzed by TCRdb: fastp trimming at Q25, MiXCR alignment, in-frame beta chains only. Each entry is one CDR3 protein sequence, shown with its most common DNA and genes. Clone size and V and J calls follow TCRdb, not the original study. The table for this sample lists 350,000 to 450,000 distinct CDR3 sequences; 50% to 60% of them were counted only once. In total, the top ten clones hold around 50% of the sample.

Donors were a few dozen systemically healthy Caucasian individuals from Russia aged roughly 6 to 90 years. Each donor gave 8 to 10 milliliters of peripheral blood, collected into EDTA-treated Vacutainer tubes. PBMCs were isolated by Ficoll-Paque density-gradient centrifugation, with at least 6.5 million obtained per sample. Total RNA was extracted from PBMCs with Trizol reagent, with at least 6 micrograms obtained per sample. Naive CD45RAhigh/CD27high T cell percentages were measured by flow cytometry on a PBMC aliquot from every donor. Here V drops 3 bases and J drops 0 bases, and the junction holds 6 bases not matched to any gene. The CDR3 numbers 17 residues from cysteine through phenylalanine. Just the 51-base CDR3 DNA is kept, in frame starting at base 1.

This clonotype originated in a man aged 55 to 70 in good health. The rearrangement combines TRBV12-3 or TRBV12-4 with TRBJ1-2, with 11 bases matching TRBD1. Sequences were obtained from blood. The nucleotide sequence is TGTGCCAGCAGTTTTCTCGGGACAGGGGGTACTAACTATGGCTACACCTTC. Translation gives CASSFLGTGGTNYGYTF.